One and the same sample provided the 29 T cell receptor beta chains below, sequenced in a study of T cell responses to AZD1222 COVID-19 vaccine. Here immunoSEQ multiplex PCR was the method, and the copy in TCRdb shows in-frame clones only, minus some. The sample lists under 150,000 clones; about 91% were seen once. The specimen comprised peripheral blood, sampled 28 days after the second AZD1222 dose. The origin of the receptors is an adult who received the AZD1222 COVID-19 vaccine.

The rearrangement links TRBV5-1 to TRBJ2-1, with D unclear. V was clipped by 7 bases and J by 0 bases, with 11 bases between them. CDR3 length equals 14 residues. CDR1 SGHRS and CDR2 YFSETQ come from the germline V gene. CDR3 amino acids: CASRPESSYNEQFF. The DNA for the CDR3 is TGCGCCAGCCGGCCGGAAAGCTCCTACAATGAGCAGTTCTTC.

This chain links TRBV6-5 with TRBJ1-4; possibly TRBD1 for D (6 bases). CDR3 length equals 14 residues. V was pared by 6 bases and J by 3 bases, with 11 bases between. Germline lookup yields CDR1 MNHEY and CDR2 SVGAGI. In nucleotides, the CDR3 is TGTGCCAGCAGGAGGGGGATAGCTAATGAAAAACTGTTTTTT. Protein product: CASRRGIANEKLFF.

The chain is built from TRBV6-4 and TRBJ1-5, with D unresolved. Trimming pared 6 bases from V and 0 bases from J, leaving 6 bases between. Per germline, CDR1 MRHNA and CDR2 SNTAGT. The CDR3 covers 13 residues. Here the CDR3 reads CASSSNSNQPQHF. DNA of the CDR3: TGTGCCAGCAGCAGTAATAGCAATCAGCCCCAGCATTTT.

The CDR3 region is CASSSGTSGSGDEQFF. CDR3 in DNA: TGTGCCAGCAGCTCTGGGACTAGCGGGAGTGGGGATGAGCAGTTCTTC. The chain links TRBV7-2 to TRBJ2-1, with TRBD2 identical over 14 bases. CDR1 is SGHTA and CDR2 is FQGNSA in the germline V gene. The CDR3 sequence is 16 residues long. V lost 4 bases to trimming and J lost 8 bases; unmatched junction nucleotides: 7.

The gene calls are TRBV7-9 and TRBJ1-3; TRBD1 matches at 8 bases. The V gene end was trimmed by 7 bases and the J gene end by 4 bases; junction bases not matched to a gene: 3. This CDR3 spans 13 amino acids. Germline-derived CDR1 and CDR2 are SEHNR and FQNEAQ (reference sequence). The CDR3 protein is CASKRTGGNTIYF. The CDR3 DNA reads TGTGCCAGCAAAAGGACAGGGGGAAACACCATATATTTT.

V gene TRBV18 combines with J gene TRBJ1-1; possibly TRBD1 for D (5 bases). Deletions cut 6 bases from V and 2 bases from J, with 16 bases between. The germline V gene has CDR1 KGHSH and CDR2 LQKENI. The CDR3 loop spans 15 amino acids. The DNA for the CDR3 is TGTGCCAGCTCCCTTCGGGGAGGGGACAACACTGAAGCTTTCTTT. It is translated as CASSLRGGDNTEAFF. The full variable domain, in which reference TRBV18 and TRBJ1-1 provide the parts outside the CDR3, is NAGVMQNPRHLVRRRGQEARLRCSPMKGHSHVYWYRQLPEEGLKFMVYLQKENIIDESGMPKERFSAEFPKEGPSILRIQQVVRGDSAAYFCASSLRGGDNTEAFFGQGTRLTVV.

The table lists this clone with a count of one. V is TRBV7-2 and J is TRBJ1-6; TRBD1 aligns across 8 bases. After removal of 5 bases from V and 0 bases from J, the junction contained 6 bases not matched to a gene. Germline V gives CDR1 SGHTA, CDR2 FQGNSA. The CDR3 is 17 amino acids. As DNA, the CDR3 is TGTGCCAGCAGCAGGACAGGGTGGGACTCCTATAATTCACCCCTCCACTTT. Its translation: CASSRTGWDSYNSPLHF.

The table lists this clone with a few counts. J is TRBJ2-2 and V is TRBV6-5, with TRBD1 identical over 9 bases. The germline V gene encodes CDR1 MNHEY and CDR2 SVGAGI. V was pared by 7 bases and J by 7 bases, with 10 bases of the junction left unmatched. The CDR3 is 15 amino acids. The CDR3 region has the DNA TGTGCCAGCAACCCCGGGACAGGGAGTTTCGGGGAGCTGTTTTTT. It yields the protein CASNPGTGSFGELFF.

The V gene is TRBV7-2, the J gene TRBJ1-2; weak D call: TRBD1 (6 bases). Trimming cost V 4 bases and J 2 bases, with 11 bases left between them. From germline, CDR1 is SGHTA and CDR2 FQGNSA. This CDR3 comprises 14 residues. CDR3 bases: TGTGCCAGCAGCTCAGGGGCAGGGAACTATGGCTACACCTTC. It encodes CASSSGAGNYGYTF.

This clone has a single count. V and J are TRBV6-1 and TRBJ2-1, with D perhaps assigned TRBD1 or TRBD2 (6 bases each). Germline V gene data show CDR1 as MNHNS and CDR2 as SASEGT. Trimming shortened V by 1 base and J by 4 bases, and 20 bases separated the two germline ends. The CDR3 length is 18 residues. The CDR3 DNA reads TGTGCCAGCAGTGAAGGGCTGGACAGTGTGGGGGGTTACAATGAGCAGTTCTTC. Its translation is CASSEGLDSVGGYNEQFF.

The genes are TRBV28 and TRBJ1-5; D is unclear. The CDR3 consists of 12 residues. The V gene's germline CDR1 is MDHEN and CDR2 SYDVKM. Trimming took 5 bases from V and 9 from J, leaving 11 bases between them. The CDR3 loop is CASSRALSPQHF. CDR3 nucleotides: TGTGCCAGCAGTCGCGCGCTATCGCCCCAGCATTTT.

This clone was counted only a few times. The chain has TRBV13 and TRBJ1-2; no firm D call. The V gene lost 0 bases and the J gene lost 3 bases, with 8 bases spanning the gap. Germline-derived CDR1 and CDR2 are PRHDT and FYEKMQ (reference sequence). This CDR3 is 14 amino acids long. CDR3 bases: TGTGCCAGCAGCTTAGGGACAAACGACTATGGCTACACCTTC. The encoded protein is CASSLGTNDYGYTF.

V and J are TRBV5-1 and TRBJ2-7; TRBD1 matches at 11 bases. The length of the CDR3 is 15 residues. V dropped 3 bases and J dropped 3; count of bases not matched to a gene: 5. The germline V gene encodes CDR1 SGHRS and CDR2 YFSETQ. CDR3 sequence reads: CASSWGTGGNYEQYF. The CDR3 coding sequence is TGCGCCAGCAGCTGGGGGACAGGGGGTAACTACGAGCAGTACTTC.

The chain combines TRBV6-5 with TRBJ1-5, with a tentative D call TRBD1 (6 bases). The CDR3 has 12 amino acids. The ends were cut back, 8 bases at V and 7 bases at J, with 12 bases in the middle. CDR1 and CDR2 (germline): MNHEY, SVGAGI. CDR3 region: CASGGPGQPQHF. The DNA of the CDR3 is TGTGCCAGCGGGGGCCCGGGGCAGCCCCAGCATTTT.

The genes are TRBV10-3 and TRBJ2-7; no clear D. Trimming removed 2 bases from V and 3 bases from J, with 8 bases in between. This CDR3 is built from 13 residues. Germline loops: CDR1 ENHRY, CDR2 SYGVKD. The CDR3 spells CAISERESYEQYF. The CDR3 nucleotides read TGTGCCATCAGTGAGAGGGAAAGCTACGAGCAGTACTTC.

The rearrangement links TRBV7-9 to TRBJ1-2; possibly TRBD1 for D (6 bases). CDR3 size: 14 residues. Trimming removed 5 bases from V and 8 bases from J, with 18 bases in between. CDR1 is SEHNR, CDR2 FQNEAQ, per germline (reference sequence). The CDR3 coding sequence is TGTGCCAGCAGCCCAGGGGCGGGGCCCCTGGGCTACACCTTC. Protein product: CASSPGAGPLGYTF. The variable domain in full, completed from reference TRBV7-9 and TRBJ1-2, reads DTGVSQNPRHKITKRGQNVTFRCDPISEHNRLYWYRQTLGQGPEFLTYFQNEAQLEKSRLLSDRFSAERPKGSFSTLEIQRTEQGDSAMYLCASSPGAGPLGYTFGSGTRLTVV.

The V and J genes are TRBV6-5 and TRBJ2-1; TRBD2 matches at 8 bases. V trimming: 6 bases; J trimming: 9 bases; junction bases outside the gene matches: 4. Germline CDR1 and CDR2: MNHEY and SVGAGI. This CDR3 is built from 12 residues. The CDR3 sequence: CASSQRGGEQFF. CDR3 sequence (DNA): TGTGCCAGCAGCCAACGGGGGGGTGAGCAGTTCTTC.

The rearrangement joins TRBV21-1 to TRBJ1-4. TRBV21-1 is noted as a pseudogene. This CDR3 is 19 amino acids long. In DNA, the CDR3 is TGTGCCAGCAGCCCAAAGCGGGCCAGGGCTATTCAGATTAATGAAAAACTGTTTTTT. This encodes CASSPKRARAIQINEKLFF.

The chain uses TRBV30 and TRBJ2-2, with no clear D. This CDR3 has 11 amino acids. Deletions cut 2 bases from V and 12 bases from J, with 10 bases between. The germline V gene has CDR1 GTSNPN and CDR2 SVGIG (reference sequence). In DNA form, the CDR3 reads TGTGCCTGGAGTACGGGTTTGAAGCTGTTTTTT. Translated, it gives CAWSTGLKLFF.

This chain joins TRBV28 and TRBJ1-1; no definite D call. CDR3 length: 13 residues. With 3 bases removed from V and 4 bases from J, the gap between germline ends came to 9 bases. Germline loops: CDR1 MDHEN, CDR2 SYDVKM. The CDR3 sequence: CASSFTRGTEAFF. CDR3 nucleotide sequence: TGTGCCAGCAGTTTTACCCGGGGCACTGAAGCTTTCTTT.

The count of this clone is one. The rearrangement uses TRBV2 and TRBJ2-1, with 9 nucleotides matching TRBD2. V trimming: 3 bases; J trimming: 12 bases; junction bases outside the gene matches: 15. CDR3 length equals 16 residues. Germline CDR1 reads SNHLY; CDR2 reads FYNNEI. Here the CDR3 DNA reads TGTGCCAGCAGTGATAGCGGGAGAGCCCCGCCAATGACGCAGTTCTTC. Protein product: CASSDSGRAPPMTQFF.

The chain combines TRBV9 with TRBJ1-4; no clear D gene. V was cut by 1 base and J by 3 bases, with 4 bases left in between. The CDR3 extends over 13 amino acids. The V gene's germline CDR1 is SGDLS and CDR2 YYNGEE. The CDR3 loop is CASSVRANEKLFF. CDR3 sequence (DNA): TGTGCCAGCAGCGTACGGGCTAATGAAAAACTGTTTTTT.

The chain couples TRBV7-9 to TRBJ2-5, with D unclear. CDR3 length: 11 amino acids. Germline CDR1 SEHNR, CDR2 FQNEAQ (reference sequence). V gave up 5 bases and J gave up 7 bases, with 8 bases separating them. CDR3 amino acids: CASSVGGTQYF. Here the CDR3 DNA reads TGTGCCAGCAGCGTTGGTGGGACCCAGTACTTC.

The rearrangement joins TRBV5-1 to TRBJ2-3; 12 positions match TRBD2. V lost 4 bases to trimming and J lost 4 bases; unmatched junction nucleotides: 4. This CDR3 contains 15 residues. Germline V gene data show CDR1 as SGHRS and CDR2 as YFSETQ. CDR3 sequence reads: CASSALAGGADTQYF. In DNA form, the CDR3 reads TGCGCCAGCAGCGCGCTAGCGGGGGGGGCAGATACGCAGTATTTT.

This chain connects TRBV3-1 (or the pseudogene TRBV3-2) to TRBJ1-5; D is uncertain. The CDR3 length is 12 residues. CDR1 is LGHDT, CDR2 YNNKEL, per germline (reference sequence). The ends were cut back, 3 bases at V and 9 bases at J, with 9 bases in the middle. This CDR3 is CASSQGLRPQHF. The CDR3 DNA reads TGTGCCAGCAGCCAGGGCCTCAGGCCCCAGCATTTT.

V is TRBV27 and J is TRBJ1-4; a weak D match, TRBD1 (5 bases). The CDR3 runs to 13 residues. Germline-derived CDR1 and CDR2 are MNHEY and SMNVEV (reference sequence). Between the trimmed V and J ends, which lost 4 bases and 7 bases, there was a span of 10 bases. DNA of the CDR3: TGTGCCAGCAGTTGGGGGTATAGTGAAAAACTGTTTTTT. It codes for CASSWGYSEKLFF. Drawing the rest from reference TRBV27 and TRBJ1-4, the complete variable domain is EAQVTQNPRYLITVTGKKLTVTCSQNMNHEYMSWYRQDPGLGLRQIYYSMNVEVTDKGDVPEGYKVSRKEKRNFPLILESPSPNQTSLYFCASSWGYSEKLFFGSGTQLSVL.

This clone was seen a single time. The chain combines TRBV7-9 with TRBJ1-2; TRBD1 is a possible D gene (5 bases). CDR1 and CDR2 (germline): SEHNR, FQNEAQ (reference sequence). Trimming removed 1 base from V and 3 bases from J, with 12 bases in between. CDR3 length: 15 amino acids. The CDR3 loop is CASSLEVGGDYGYTF. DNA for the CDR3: TGTGCCAGCAGCTTAGAGGTTGGGGGGGACTATGGCTACACCTTC.

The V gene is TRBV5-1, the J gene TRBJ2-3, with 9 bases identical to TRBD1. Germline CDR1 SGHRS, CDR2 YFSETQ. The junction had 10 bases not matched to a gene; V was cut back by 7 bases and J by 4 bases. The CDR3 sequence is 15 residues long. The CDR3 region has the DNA TGCGCCAGCCGCTGGACAGGGGTAAATTCAGATACGCAGTATTTT. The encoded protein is CASRWTGVNSDTQYF.

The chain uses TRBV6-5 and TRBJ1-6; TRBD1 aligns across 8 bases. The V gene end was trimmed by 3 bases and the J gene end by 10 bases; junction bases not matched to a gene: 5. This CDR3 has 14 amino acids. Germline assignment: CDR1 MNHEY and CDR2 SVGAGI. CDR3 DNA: TGTGCCAGCAGTTATGACAGGGGCGGATCACCCCTCCACTTT. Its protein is CASSYDRGGSPLHF.